The clone carrying this T cell receptor beta chain was seen just once. CDR3 length: 12 residues. From germline, CDR1 is MNHEY and CDR2 SVGEGT. Trimming stripped 5 bases from V and 5 bases from J, with 8 bases between. The authors' processing: Cell counts per sample came from amplifying reference gene primers. This table comes from immunoSEQ multiplex PCR, and its TCRdb copy is limited to in-frame clones, with some not included. V and J calls and clone size are given by that table; D and trimming were obtained from the DNA. The repertoire holds roughly 68,000 clones, 65% to 90% seen once, with 20% to 25% in the top ten. This record comes from a study of blood T cell repertoires in COVID-19. About the research overall: COVID-19 samples collected from the United States, Italy and Spain covered acute and convalescent phases. Sources were T cells, B-cell-depleted T cells, or PBMCs; the material itself was cDNA or gDNA.

The specimen was peripheral blood. This rearrangement joins TRBV6-2 or TRBV6-3 to TRBJ2-3; D is possibly TRBD1 (5 bases). The TCR comes from a man aged 45-65 years with acute or convalescent COVID-19. In DNA, the CDR3 is TGTGCCAGCAGTCGTCAGGGAGATACGCAGTATTTT. Encoded protein: CASSRQGDTQYF.